This TCR beta chain was identified in a study of spatial heterogeneity in lung cancer. Study-wide background: Beta-chain sequences consistently outnumbered alpha-chain sequences in detection.

Every individual TCR cDNA molecule carried its own unique molecular identifier, which allowed correction of PCR and sequencing errors. TCRdb re-analysed the 5' RACE reads in MiXCR, keeping a single row per CDR3 protein. Seen here are tens of thousands of distinct CDR3 sequences, about an eighth observed once, and the top ten hold just over 40%. CDR1 is SGHRS, CDR2 YFSETQ, per germline. The CDR3 sequence is 15 residues long. Unmatched junction bases numbered 6, after V lost 4 bases and J lost 4 bases. The sample holds many counts of this clonotype. The time point denotes: sample taken at primary tumor resection.

The TCR sequence derives from a male donor with early-stage non-small cell lung cancer. The chain couples TRBV5-1 to TRBJ2-3; 10 positions agree with TRBD1. The source material was PBMCs, sampled at surgery. In DNA, the CDR3 is TGCGCCAGCAGCGGGGCGACAGGGGGCCCAGATACGCAGTATTTT. Its protein product is CASSGATGGPDTQYF.